This TCR beta chain was identified in a study of T cell responses to AZD1222 COVID-19 vaccine. Whole-study findings and limits: The breadth and depth of Spike-specific TCRs increased once two AZD1222 doses had been given. Among AZD1222 vaccinees, only 5 to 7 were seropositive at baseline.

Researchers grouped second doses given at about 4 or about 12 weeks into one pool. The germline V gene encodes CDR1 LGHNA and CDR2 YSLEER. Trimming cost V 4 bases and J 5 bases, with 18 bases left between them. This CDR3 region has 16 residues. The assay was immunoSEQ multiplex PCR, and TCRdb's table has in-frame clones only and misses some. The top ten hold around 0.58% of the sample, which has some 280,000 clones, 90% to 95% seen once. In the case of this clone: Its antigen is still unknown.

The V and J genes are TRBV4-3 and TRBJ2-1, with TRBD1 as a possible D gene (5 bases). The receptor comes from an adult who received the AZD1222 COVID-19 vaccine. The material was peripheral blood, obtained 28 days after the second AZD1222 dose. This CDR3 reads CASSPKLRGSDNEQFF. CDR3 in DNA: TGCGCCAGCAGCCCTAAATTAAGGGGTTCAGACAATGAGCAGTTCTTC.